The 32 T cell receptor beta chains given below trace back to one sample, sequenced in a study of T cell repertoires in aging, cancer and after chemotherapy. Rearranged V-D-J TRB sequences were amplified with a mixed TRB-A/B primer pool. MiXCR, applied by TCRdb to the multiplex PCR reads, yields one record per CDR3 protein. The sample consists of roughly 3,400 distinct CDR3 sequences, 25% to 35% of them appearing once. The template was genomic DNA from peripheral blood, not RNA. Sequences were obtained from blood. The receptors were sampled from a human donor with a solid tumor.

This clonotype showed up just a few times. The chain is built from TRBV20-1 and TRBJ1-1; the D gene is possibly TRBD1 (5 bases). CDR3 size: 14 residues. CDR1 is DFQATT and CDR2 is SNEGSKA in the germline V gene (reference sequence). V was trimmed by 3 bases and J by 1 base, leaving 12 bases between them. The CDR3 here is CSARRGRANTEAFF. CDR3 bases: TGCAGTGCTAGGAGGGGCAGGGCGAACACTGAAGCTTTCTTT.

The rearrangement joins TRBV12-3 or TRBV12-4 to TRBJ1-6; TRBD1 agrees at 9 bases. CDR3 length: 15 amino acids. The junction had 7 bases not matched to a gene; V was cut back by 6 bases and J by 7 bases. The CDR3 is CASSRDREQNSPLHF. CDR3 DNA: TGTGCCAGCAGCCGGGACAGGGAACAAAATTCACCCCTCCACTTT.

In its sample, this clonotype is large. J is TRBJ2-1 and V is TRBV7-6; TRBD1 matches 9 bases. The junction had 10 bases not matched to a gene; V was cut back by 5 bases and J by 8 bases. CDR1 SGHVS and CDR2 FNYEAQ come from the germline V gene. This CDR3 region has 15 residues. The CDR3 DNA reads TGTGCCAGCAGCCCGACCGGGACAGGGCCCCATGAGCAGTTCTTC. Encoded protein: CASSPTGTGPHEQFF.

The chain uses TRBV11-1 and TRBJ2-7; no definite D call. Germline V lookup: CDR1 SGHAT, CDR2 FQDESV (reference sequence). Trimming shortened V by 1 base and J by 3 bases, and 10 bases separated the two germline ends. This CDR3 region has 14 residues. CDR3 sequence reads: CASSLEVGNYEQYF. DNA of the CDR3: TGTGCCAGCAGCTTAGAAGTAGGGAACTACGAGCAGTACTTC.

The V gene is TRBV7-2, the J gene TRBJ2-2; weak D call: TRBD2 (6 bases). Deletions cut 2 bases from V and 2 bases from J, with 9 bases between. Germline V gives CDR1 SGHTA, CDR2 FQGNSA. This CDR3 region has 15 residues. In nucleotides, the CDR3 is TGTGCCAGCAGCTTAAATAGCGGCAACACCGGGGAGCTGTTTTTT. Protein product: CASSLNSGNTGELFF. The complete variable domain, with remaining parts taken from reference TRBV7-2 and TRBJ2-2, reads GAGVSQSPSNKVTEKGKDVELRCDPISGHTALYWYRQSLGQGLEFLIYFQGNSAPDKSGLPSDRFSAERTGGSVSTLTIQRTQQEDSAVYLCASSLNSGNTGELFFGEGSRLTVL.

The chain joins TRBV5-4 to TRBJ1-6, with no clear D. V was cut by 4 bases and J by 9 bases, with 14 bases left in between. The CDR3 totals 14 residues. Germline-derived CDR1 and CDR2 are SGHNT and YYREEE (reference sequence). CDR3: CASSPGRGGSPLHF. The CDR3 DNA follows: TGTGCCAGCAGCCCCGGACGGGGTGGTTCACCCCTCCACTTT.

In regard to this clonotype: A much larger clone sits a single nucleotide away, making a read error possible. The chain has TRBV30 and TRBJ2-7; D is tentatively TRBD1 or TRBD2 (5 bases each). The CDR3 extends over 14 amino acids. CDR1 is GTSNPN, CDR2 SVGIG, per germline (reference sequence). The V end lost 0 bases, the J end lost 6 bases, and 15 bases lay between the germline ends. In nucleotides, the CDR3 is TGTGCCTGGAGTGTACTTGGGGGACGTTTCGAGCAGTACTTC. The encoded protein is CAWSVLGGRFEQYF.

The chain recombines TRBV19 with TRBJ1-1; 7 positions match TRBD1. CDR3 length equals 14 residues. CDR1 and CDR2 (germline): LNHDA, SQIVND (reference sequence). The ends lost 5 bases at V and 1 base at J; junction bases unmatched: 4. CDR3 in amino acids: CASSSGTENTEAFF. DNA for the CDR3: TGTGCCAGTAGTTCCGGGACAGAGAACACTGAAGCTTTCTTT.

Only a few counts were recorded for this clonotype. V is TRBV20-1 and J is TRBJ1-2; 10 bases match TRBD1. V shed 6 bases, J shed 3 bases, and the junction held 4 bases outside the gene matches. Germline V gives CDR1 DFQATT, CDR2 SNEGSKA (reference sequence). The CDR3 loop spans 13 amino acids. CDR3 sequence: CSAETGGDYGYTF. The CDR3 DNA reads TGCAGTGCCGAGACAGGGGGCGACTATGGCTACACCTTC.

V gene TRBV5-4 combines with J gene TRBJ1-2, with 7 positions matching TRBD1. This CDR3 comprises 13 residues. Trimming cost V 4 bases and J 7 bases; bases outside gene matches: 7. Looked up from germline, CDR1 is SGHNT and CDR2 is YYREEE (reference sequence). CDR3 in DNA: TGTGCCAGCAGCCCGGACAGGCTGGCTGGCTACACCTTC. Amino acids: CASSPDRLAGYTF.

The chain uses TRBV27 and TRBJ1-1; perhaps TRBD1 as D (5 bases). The ends were cut back, 0 bases at V and 3 bases at J, with 8 bases in the middle. Germline-derived CDR1 and CDR2 are MNHEY and SMNVEV (reference sequence). The CDR3 is made up of 14 amino acids. The CDR3 DNA reads as TGTGCCAGCAGTTTATCGGGGGGGTACACTGAAGCTTTCTTT. Translation gives CASSLSGGYTEAFF.

This clonotype is classed as medium-sized (0.01 to 0.1%). CDR3 loop: CASSSGTENYGYTF. CDR3 in DNA: TGTGCCAGCAGCTCCGGGACGGAGAACTATGGCTACACCTTC. V is TRBV5-6 and J is TRBJ1-2; TRBD1 is a possible D gene (5 bases). Germline CDR1 reads SGHDT; CDR2 reads YYEEEE. This CDR3 comprises 14 residues. The ends were cut back, 3 bases at V and 2 bases at J, with 11 bases in the middle.

The J gene is TRBJ2-7, the V gene TRBV5-6, with D perhaps TRBD1 (5 bases). V gave up 0 bases and J gave up 8 bases, with 9 bases separating them. The germline V gene has CDR1 SGHDT and CDR2 YYEEEE. This CDR3 has 12 residues. CDR3 sequence: CASSLESGQQYF. DNA for the CDR3: TGTGCCAGCAGCTTGGAATCAGGGCAGCAGTACTTC.

This clonotype is labeled as large (0.1 to 1%). This chain connects TRBV7-2 to TRBJ2-1; 8 nucleotides align to TRBD2. Germline CDR1 SGHTA, CDR2 FQGNSA. Trimming cost V 1 base and J 6 bases; bases outside gene matches: 5. The CDR3 sequence is 15 residues long. The CDR3 DNA is TGTGCCAGCAGCTTAGATCGGGGGGGGGGCAATGAGCAGTTCTTC. Its protein is CASSLDRGGGNEQFF.

In its sample, this clonotype ranks as medium-sized. The chain carries TRBV6-5 and TRBJ2-5; D is ambiguous. The CDR3 loop spans 15 amino acids. Germline lookup yields CDR1 MNHEY and CDR2 SVGAGI. Trimming shortened V by 0 bases and J by 5 bases, and 13 bases separated the two germline ends. CDR3 in DNA: TGTGCCAGCAGTTACTCGGGGTCCCCTGGTGAGACCCAGTACTTC. Its translation: CASSYSGSPGETQYF.

The J gene is TRBJ2-1, the V gene TRBV7-2; weak D call: TRBD1 (9 bases). This CDR3 is 19 amino acids long. V gave up 5 bases and J gave up 7 bases, with 30 bases separating them. The germline gives CDR1 SGHTA, CDR2 FQGNSA. The CDR3 nucleotides read TGTGCCAGCAGCGACGGGACAGGGTTTCGCGGGGGGCGTGAAAATGAGCAGTTCTTC. Its translation: CASSDGTGFRGGRENEQFF.

This chain uses TRBV28 with TRBJ2-1; possible D gene TRBD1, 6 bases. CDR3 length: 14 residues. The V and J ends lost 3 bases and 12 bases respectively, with 18 bases between them. The germline V gene has CDR1 MDHEN and CDR2 SYDVKM. Here the CDR3 reads CASSLARGLLGQFF. The CDR3 DNA follows: TGTGCCAGCAGTTTGGCCAGGGGTCTCCTCGGGCAGTTCTTC.

The gene calls are TRBV27 and TRBJ2-1; 8 nucleotides align to TRBD2. After removal of 2 bases from V and 6 bases from J, the junction contained 6 bases not matched to a gene. Germline CDR1 MNHEY, CDR2 SMNVEV (reference sequence). This CDR3 has 15 residues. The CDR3 DNA reads as TGTGCCAGCAGTTTAAATGTCGGGGGGGGCAATGAGCAGTTCTTC. Translated: CASSLNVGGGNEQFF.

This clonotype was observed a few times. V usage is TRBV6-2 or TRBV6-3 and J usage is TRBJ2-1; 10 nucleotides agree with TRBD1. J was trimmed by 8 bases and V by 6 bases; bases with no gene match: 10. Germline assignment: CDR1 MNHEY and CDR2 SVGEGT. CDR3 length: 15 residues. Here the CDR3 DNA reads TGTGCCAGCAGGCAGGGACAGGGGAGATCCGATGAGCAGTTCTTC. Translating it yields CASRQGQGRSDEQFF.

This clonotype was seen a few times. This sequence joins TRBV5-1 and TRBJ1-1; D gene uncertain. V lost 0 bases and J 3 bases, leaving 6 bases between the germline ends. Germline CDR1 is SGHRS and CDR2 is YFSETQ. The CDR3 is made up of 13 amino acids. The CDR3 loop reads CASSLDGYTEAFF. The CDR3 DNA follows: TGCGCCAGCAGCTTGGACGGTTACACTGAAGCTTTCTTT.

This clonotype has only a few counts. The rearrangement joins TRBV19 to TRBJ2-3; weak D call: TRBD1 (6 bases). Trimming left V 5 bases short and J 4 bases short, with 7 bases between. The CDR3 is 12 amino acids. Germline V lookup: CDR1 LNHDA, CDR2 SQIVND (reference sequence). The CDR3 loop is CASSQGSDTQYF. The CDR3 coding sequence is TGTGCCAGTAGTCAGGGGTCAGATACGCAGTATTTT. Supplemented by reference TRBV19 and TRBJ2-3, the full variable domain reads DGGITQSPKYLFRKEGQNVTLSCEQNLNHDAMYWYRQDPGQGLRLIYYSQIVNDFQKGDIAEGYSVSREKKESFPLTVTSAQKNPTAFYLCASSQGSDTQYFGPGTRLTVL.

This clonotype was seen a few times. The chain joins TRBV19 to TRBJ1-6, with D perhaps TRBD1 (5 bases). Trimming removed 5 bases at V and 6 bases at J, with 14 bases between. The CDR3 extends over 15 amino acids. The germline gives CDR1 LNHDA, CDR2 SQIVND (reference sequence). The DNA of the CDR3 is TGTGCCAGTAGTTGGCTGAGGGACGGTAATTCACCCCTCCACTTT. Protein sequence: CASSWLRDGNSPLHF.

This clonotype occurred a few times. The chain uses TRBV27 and TRBJ1-5, with D unresolved. This CDR3 has 15 amino acids. The V end was cut by 5 bases, the J end by 1 base, with 12 bases between. Germline lookup yields CDR1 MNHEY and CDR2 SMNVEV (reference sequence). The CDR3, as DNA: TGTGCCAGCAGTCCCGGCCTTGGGAGCAATCAGCCCCAGCATTTT. This gives the protein CASSPGLGSNQPQHF.

This clonotype was recorded a few times. The chain couples TRBV7-2 to TRBJ2-3, with D perhaps given as TRBD1 or TRBD2 (5 bases each). CDR3 size: 15 residues. V gave up 5 bases and J gave up 11 bases, with 23 bases separating them. From germline, CDR1 is SGHTA and CDR2 FQGNSA. For the CDR3, the DNA is TGTGCCAGCAGCCCTAGCTCGGGGACCGAGTTTCGGCAGTATTTT. Its protein product is CASSPSSGTEFRQYF.

By its share, this clonotype is medium-sized. V and J are TRBV6-5 and TRBJ2-5; the match to TRBD1 covers 9 bases. Germline V gene lookup returns CDR1 MNHEY and CDR2 SVGAGI. Trimming cost V 5 bases and J 6 bases; bases outside gene matches: 4. CDR3 length: 13 amino acids. Here the CDR3 reads CASSTGGAQTQYF. The CDR3 DNA reads TGTGCCAGCAGTACAGGGGGCGCGCAGACCCAGTACTTC.

This clonotype is termed medium-sized (0.01 to 0.1%). The V and J genes are TRBV12-3 or TRBV12-4 and TRBJ1-2; no definite D call. The length of the CDR3 is 14 residues. Trimming shortened V by 6 bases and J by 4 bases, and 15 bases separated the two germline ends. The CDR3 DNA reads TGTGCCAGCAGGTTTGACGGTGGGGTCTATGGCTACACCTTC. Translated, it gives CASRFDGGVYGYTF.

This clonotype showed up just a few times. V and J are TRBV20-1 and TRBJ2-7; tentative D call: TRBD1 (7 bases). This CDR3 is built from 13 residues. The germline V gene encodes CDR1 DFQATT and CDR2 SNEGSKA (reference sequence). The CDR3 nucleotides are TGCAGCGCCAGGGGGAGGTGGTCCTACGAGCAGTACTTC. Translation gives CSARGRWSYEQYF.

This clonotype is labeled medium-sized. The chain recombines TRBV7-3 with TRBJ2-5; TRBD1 agrees at 11 bases. CDR1 SGHTA and CDR2 FQGTGA come from the germline V gene. The CDR3 consists of 15 residues. Trimming took 5 bases from V and 5 from J; bases not matched to a gene: 7. The chain's CDR3 is CASSKGQGVGETQYF. The CDR3 DNA follows: TGTGCCAGCAGCAAGGGACAGGGGGTAGGGGAGACCCAGTACTTC. Full variable domain (remainder filled in from reference TRBV7-3 and TRBJ2-5): GAGVSQTPSNKVTEKGKYVELRCDPISGHTALYWYRQSLGQGPEFLIYFQGTGAADDSGLPNDRFFAVRPEGSVSTLKIQRTERGDSAVYLCASSKGQGVGETQYFGPGTRLLVL.

The chain recombines TRBV19 with TRBJ1-1; the match to TRBD1 covers 7 bases. Germline V gives CDR1 LNHDA, CDR2 SQIVND (reference sequence). The V gene end was trimmed by 6 bases and the J gene end by 3 bases; junction bases not matched to a gene: 4. CDR3 length: 13 residues. CDR3 protein: CASRVTGDTEAFF. The DNA of the CDR3 is TGTGCCAGTAGGGTTACAGGGGACACTGAAGCTTTCTTT.

This sequence joins TRBV19 and TRBJ2-3, with no clear D. Germline-derived CDR1 and CDR2 are LNHDA and SQIVND (reference sequence). The CDR3 consists of 15 residues. Trimming pared 3 bases from V and 0 bases from J, leaving 10 bases between. CDR3 protein: CASSMGISSTDTQYF. The CDR3 DNA sequence: TGTGCCAGTAGTATGGGGATATCTAGCACAGATACGCAGTATTTT.

The chain is built from TRBV30 and TRBJ2-6; TRBD1 matches 7 bases. The CDR3 has 19 residues. Germline V gene data show CDR1 as GTSNPN and CDR2 as SVGIG (reference sequence). With 3 bases clipped from V and 0 bases from J, the junction kept 14 bases outside the gene matches. The CDR3, as DNA: TGTGCCTGGAGGGGAGAAAGGGGGCGCGACACCTCTGGGGCCAACGTCCTGACTTTC. As protein: CAWRGERGRDTSGANVLTF.

The V and J genes are TRBV11-1 and TRBJ2-3; D is possibly TRBD1 or TRBD2 (5 bases each). This CDR3 is built from 15 residues. Per the germline V gene, CDR1 is SGHAT and CDR2 is FQDESV (reference sequence). Trimming took 2 bases from V and 2 from J, leaving 11 bases between them. CDR3 region: CASSLRDLNTDTQYF. CDR3 nucleotides: TGTGCCAGCAGCTTAAGGGACCTAAACACAGATACGCAGTATTTT.